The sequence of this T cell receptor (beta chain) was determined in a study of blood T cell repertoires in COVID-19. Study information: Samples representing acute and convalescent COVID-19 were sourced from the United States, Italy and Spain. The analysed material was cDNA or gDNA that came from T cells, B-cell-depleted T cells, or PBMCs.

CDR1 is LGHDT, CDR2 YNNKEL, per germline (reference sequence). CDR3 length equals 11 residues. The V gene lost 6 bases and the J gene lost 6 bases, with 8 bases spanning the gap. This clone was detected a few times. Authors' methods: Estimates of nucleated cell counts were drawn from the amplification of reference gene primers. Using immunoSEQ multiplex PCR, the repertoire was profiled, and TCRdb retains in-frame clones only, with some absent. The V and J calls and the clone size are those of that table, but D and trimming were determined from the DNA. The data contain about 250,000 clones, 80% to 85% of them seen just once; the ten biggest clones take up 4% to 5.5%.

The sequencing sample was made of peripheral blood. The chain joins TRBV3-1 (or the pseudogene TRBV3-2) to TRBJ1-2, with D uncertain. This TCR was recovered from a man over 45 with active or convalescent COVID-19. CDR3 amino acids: CASSRRDGYTF. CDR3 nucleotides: TGTGCCAGCAGTCGGCGGGATGGCTACACCTTC.